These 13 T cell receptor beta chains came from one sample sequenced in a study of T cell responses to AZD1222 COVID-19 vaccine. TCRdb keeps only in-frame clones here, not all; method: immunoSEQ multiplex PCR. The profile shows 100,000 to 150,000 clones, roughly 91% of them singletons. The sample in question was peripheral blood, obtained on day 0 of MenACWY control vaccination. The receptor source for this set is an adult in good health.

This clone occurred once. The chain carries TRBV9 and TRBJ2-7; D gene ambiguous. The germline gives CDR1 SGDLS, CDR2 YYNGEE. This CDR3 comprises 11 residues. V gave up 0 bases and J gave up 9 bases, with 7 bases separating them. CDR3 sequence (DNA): TGTGCCAGCAGCGTAGCTACCGGGCAGTACTTC. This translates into CASSVATGQYF. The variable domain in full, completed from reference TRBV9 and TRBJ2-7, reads DSGVTQTPKHLITATGQRVTLRCSPRSGDLSVYWYQQSLDQGLQFLIQYYNGEERAKGNILERFSAQQFPDLHSELNLSSLELGDSALYFCASSVATGQYFGPGTRLTVT.

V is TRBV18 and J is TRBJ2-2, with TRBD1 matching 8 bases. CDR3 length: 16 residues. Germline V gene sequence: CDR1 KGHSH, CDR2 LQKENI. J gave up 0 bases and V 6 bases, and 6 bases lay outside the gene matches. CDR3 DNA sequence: TGTGCCAGCTCTCCTATGGACAGGGCGAACACCGGGGAGCTGTTTTTT. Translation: CASSPMDRANTGELFF.

For the CDR3, the DNA is TGCGCCAGAGGCGGACAGGCCTTCTGCAATCAGCCCCAGCATTTT. Translated, it gives CARGGQAFCNQPQHF. V is TRBV5-1 and J is TRBJ1-5, with 7 bases identical to TRBD1. Per germline, CDR1 SGHRS and CDR2 YFSETQ. V lost 8 bases, J lost 2 bases, and 10 bases stayed unmatched. This CDR3 region has 15 residues.

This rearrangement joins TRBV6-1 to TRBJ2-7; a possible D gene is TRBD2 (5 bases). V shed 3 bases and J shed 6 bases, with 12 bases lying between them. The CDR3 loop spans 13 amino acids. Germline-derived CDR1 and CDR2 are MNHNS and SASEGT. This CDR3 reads CASSDYERAEQYF. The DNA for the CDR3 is TGTGCCAGCAGTGATTATGAGAGGGCCGAGCAGTACTTC.

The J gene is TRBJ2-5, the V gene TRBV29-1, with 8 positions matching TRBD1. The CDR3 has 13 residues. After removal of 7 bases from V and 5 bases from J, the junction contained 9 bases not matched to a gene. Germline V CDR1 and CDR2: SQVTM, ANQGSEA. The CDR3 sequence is CSGSGQGGETQYF. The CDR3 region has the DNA TGCAGCGGAAGCGGACAGGGCGGGGAGACCCAGTACTTC.

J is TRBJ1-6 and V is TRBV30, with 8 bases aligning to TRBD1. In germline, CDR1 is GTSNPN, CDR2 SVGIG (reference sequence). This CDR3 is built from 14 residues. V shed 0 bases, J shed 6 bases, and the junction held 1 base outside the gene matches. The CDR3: CAWSVQGGNSPLHF. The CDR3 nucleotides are TGTGCCTGGAGTGTACAGGGGGGTAATTCACCCCTCCACTTT.

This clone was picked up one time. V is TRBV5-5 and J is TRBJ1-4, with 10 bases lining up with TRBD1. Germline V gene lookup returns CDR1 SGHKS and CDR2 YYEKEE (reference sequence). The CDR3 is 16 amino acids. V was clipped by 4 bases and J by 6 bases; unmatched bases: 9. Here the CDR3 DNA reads TGTGCCAGCAGCGTCGGGGGGACAGGGGAGTATGAAAAACTGTTTTTT. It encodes CASSVGGTGEYEKLFF.

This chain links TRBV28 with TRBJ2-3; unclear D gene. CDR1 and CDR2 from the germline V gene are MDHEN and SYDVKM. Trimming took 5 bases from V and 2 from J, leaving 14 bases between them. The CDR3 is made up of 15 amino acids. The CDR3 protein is CASSPPGSLTDTQYF. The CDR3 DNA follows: TGTGCCAGCAGTCCCCCCGGTTCGCTCACAGATACGCAGTATTTT.

CDR3: CASSDGQGGFATQYF. CDR3 coding DNA: TGTGCCAGCAGTGACGGACAGGGGGGCTTTGCGACCCAGTACTTC. The chain recombines TRBV25-1 with TRBJ2-5; 10 bases are a match to TRBD1. This CDR3 contains 15 residues. CDR1 is MGHDK and CDR2 is SYGVNS in the germline V gene. V gave up 3 bases and J gave up 7 bases; unmatched junction bases: 8. Using reference TRBV25-1 and TRBJ2-5 for the parts outside the CDR3, the full variable domain is EADIYQTPRYLVIGTGKKITLECSQTMGHDKMYWYQQDPGMELHLIHYSYGVNSTEKGDLSSESTVSRIRTEHFPLTLESARPSHTSQYLCASSDGQGGFATQYFGPGTRLLVL.

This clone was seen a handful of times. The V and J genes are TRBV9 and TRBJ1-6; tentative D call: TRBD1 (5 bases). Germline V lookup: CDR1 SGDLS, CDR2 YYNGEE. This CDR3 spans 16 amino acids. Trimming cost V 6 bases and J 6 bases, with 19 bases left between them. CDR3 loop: CASTTLPGPTNSPLHF. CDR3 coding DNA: TGTGCCAGCACCACCCTGCCGGGACCCACTAATTCACCCCTCCACTTT.

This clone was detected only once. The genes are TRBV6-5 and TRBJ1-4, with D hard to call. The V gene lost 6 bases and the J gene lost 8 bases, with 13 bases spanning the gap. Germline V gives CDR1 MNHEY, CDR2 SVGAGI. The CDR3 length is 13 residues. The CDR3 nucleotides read TGTGCCAGCAGGGGTCCGGGCCGCGAAAAACTGTTTTTT. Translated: CASRGPGREKLFF.

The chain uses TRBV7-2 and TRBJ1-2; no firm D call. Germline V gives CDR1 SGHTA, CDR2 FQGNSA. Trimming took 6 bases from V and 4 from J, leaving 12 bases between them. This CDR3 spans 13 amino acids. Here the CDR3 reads CASRSPSGYGYTF. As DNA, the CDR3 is TGTGCCAGCAGGTCGCCGTCGGGCTATGGCTACACCTTC.

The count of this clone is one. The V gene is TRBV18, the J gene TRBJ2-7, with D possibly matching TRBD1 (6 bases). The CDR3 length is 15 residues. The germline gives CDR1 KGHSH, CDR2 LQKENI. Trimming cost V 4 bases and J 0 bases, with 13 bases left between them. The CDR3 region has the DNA TGTGCCAGCTCACAAACAGGGCAACTCTCCTACGAGCAGTACGTC. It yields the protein CASSQTGQLSYEQYV.